Listed here are 10 T cell receptor beta chains from one sample, sequenced in a study of lymphopenia after photon versus proton radiotherapy (dated by TCRdb to about 2019). Library prep was done by the immunoSEQ multiplex PCR assay. Held by TCRdb, this immuneACCESS table contains in-frame sequences only and omits some clones. Under half of the omission traces to an unresolved V gene where checked; the cause of the rest is unknown. The sample data list some 7,900 clones, and approximately 77% of these were observed just once. 40% to 60% of the sample is taken by the ten largest. The starting material was peripheral blood, obtained from a patient treated with photon-based radiotherapy. The receptors stem from a man between 25 and 39 years old with gastric cancer.

This clone was seen a single time. V is TRBV5-1 and J is TRBJ2-1; TRBD2 matches 14 bases. This CDR3 region has 20 residues. Germline V CDR1 and CDR2: SGHRS, YFSETQ. V lost 1 base, J lost 0 bases, and 9 bases stayed unmatched. CDR3 amino acids: CASSLIMTSGGVSSYNEQFF. CDR3 nucleotides: TGCGCCAGCAGCTTGATTATGACTAGCGGGGGGGTTAGCTCCTACAATGAGCAGTTCTTC.

This chain links TRBV5-8 with TRBJ2-5, with 11 bases lining up with TRBD1. With V trimmed by 3 bases and J by 5 bases, 6 bases remained unmatched. The CDR3 runs 15 residues. CDR1 and CDR2 (germline): SGHTS, YDEGEE. This CDR3 is CASSSGQGAKETQYF. The CDR3 DNA reads as TGTGCCAGCAGCTCTGGACAGGGGGCAAAGGAGACCCAGTACTTC.

This clone was counted a single time. V usage is TRBV14 and J usage is TRBJ2-1, with D tentatively TRBD1 (6 bases). There are 13 residues in the CDR3. Trimming stripped 4 bases from V and 6 bases from J, with 10 bases between. From germline, CDR1 is SGHDN and CDR2 FVKESK. The CDR3 sequence: CASSLRGINEQFF. Written as DNA, the CDR3 is TGTGCCAGCAGCCTCAGGGGAATCAATGAGCAGTTCTTC.

The chain employs TRBV5-6 and TRBJ2-2, with a possible D match to TRBD2 (5 bases). Trimming shortened V by 0 bases and J by 0 bases, and 6 bases separated the two germline ends. This CDR3 is built from 15 residues. Germline-derived CDR1 and CDR2 are SGHDT and YYEEEE. The CDR3 protein is CASSLGLTNTGELFF. CDR3 DNA: TGTGCCAGCAGCTTGGGACTAACGAACACCGGGGAGCTGTTTTTT.

This clone was detected a few times. This sequence joins TRBV12-1 and TRBJ2-7; the table's D call TRBD2 went unverified against the DNA. TRBV12-1 is a known pseudogene. This CDR3 is 14 amino acids long. The CDR3, as DNA: TGTGCCCAAGCTGTCGGAGGGGAGGGCTACGAGCAGTACTTC. It codes for CAQAVGGEGYEQYF.

The chain recombines TRBV7-8 with TRBJ2-2; maybe TRBD2 (7 bases). This CDR3 contains 17 residues. Trimming pared 2 bases from V and 0 bases from J, leaving 13 bases between. Germline CDR1 is SGHVS and CDR2 is FQNEAQ. CDR3 in DNA: TGTGCCAGCAGCTTATTTTCGGGGGGCGCGAACACCGGGGAGCTGTTTTTT. The encoded protein is CASSLFSGGANTGELFF.

The rearrangement links TRBV25-1 to TRBJ1-1; TRBD1 might be the D (6 bases). CDR1 MGHDK and CDR2 SYGVNS come from the germline V gene. The V gene lost 8 bases and the J gene lost 4 bases, with 11 bases spanning the gap. CDR3 length equals 12 residues. The CDR3 loop reads CASSRGGTEAFF. Here the CDR3 DNA reads TGTGCCAGCTCTAGAGGGGGCACTGAAGCTTTCTTT.

This clone was observed a handful of times. This chain connects TRBV6-5 to TRBJ1-3, with TRBD1 identical over 8 bases. The CDR3 length is 15 residues. V gave up 6 bases and J gave up 3 bases; unmatched junction bases: 7. Germline CDR1 and CDR2: MNHEY and SVGAGI. Here the CDR3 DNA reads TGTGCCAGCAGGACTCAGACAGGGGATGGAAACACCATATATTTT. It codes for CASRTQTGDGNTIYF.

The chain has TRBV10-3 and TRBJ2-1; D may be TRBD2 (6 bases). Trimming left V 4 bases short and J 5 bases short, with 6 bases between. Germline V CDR1 and CDR2: ENHRY, SYGVKD. This CDR3 has 12 residues. For the CDR3, the DNA is TGTGCCATCAGTGGGGGGGACAATGAGCAGTTCTTC. Its protein is CAISGGDNEQFF.

In its sample, this clone is medium-sized (0.01 to 0.1%). This sequence joins TRBV4-3 and TRBJ2-3; a possible D gene is TRBD1 (5 bases). CDR3 length: 12 residues. V was trimmed by 6 bases and J by 6 bases, leaving 10 bases between them. Per germline, CDR1 LGHNA and CDR2 YSLEER. The CDR3 nucleotides read TGCGCCAGCAGGGACAAAAAGGATACGCAGTATTTT. Its protein product is CASRDKKDTQYF.